The 20 T cell receptor beta chains in this list originate from one sample, sequenced in a study of blood T cell repertoires in COVID-19. Sequencing was performed with immunoSEQ multiplex PCR; in TCRdb, only in-frame clones are kept and a portion is missing. The sample yields 250,000 or so clones, 70% to 90% seen once. Sequenced: PBMCs or T cells enriched from blood (not recorded which). Receptor source: a man younger than 45 who had recovered from COVID-19.

This rearrangement joins TRBV5-1 to TRBJ1-5; D call uncertain. V was clipped by 4 bases and J by 2 bases, with 10 bases between them. The CDR3 is made up of 14 amino acids. Germline assignment: CDR1 SGHRS and CDR2 YFSETQ. CDR3 sequence: CASSPLGGNQPQHF. CDR3 sequence (DNA): TGCGCCAGCAGCCCCTTGGGAGGCAATCAGCCCCAGCATTTT.

The chain joins TRBV19 to TRBJ1-5, with D hard to call. The CDR3 has 12 amino acids. Trimming left V 4 bases short and J 4 bases short, with 5 bases between. Germline V lookup: CDR1 LNHDA, CDR2 SQIVND (reference sequence). The DNA for the CDR3 is TGTGCCAGTAGTAGCGATAATCAGCCCCAGCATTTT. Its protein is CASSSDNQPQHF.

The chain links TRBV5-6 to TRBJ1-2; D gene ambiguous. The CDR3 runs to 14 residues. Germline V CDR1 and CDR2: SGHDT, YYEEEE. Trimming shortened V by 2 bases and J by 4 bases, and 12 bases separated the two germline ends. The CDR3 nucleotides are TGTGCCAGCAGCTTTTCTGCGTTCCTCTATGGCTACACCTTC. It yields the protein CASSFSAFLYGYTF.

V gene TRBV7-6 combines with J gene TRBJ1-3; no definite D call. Germline V lookup: CDR1 SGHVS, CDR2 FNYEAQ. The CDR3 runs 15 residues. V was pared by 5 bases and J by 2 bases, with 13 bases between. CDR3 nucleotide sequence: TGTGCCAGCAGCCCACAGACAATACCTGGAAACACCATATATTTT. Its translation is CASSPQTIPGNTIYF.

The chain couples TRBV28 to TRBJ2-2; TRBD2 matches 14 bases. CDR1 is MDHEN and CDR2 is SYDVKM in the germline V gene. V shed 2 bases and J 0 bases; nucleotides not matched to a gene: 5. This CDR3 is built from 19 residues. The CDR3 region is CASSLPGTSGSSNTGELFF. CDR3 nucleotide sequence: TGTGCCAGCAGTTTACCCGGGACTAGCGGGAGCTCGAACACCGGGGAGCTGTTTTTT. Drawing the rest from reference TRBV28 and TRBJ2-2, the complete variable domain is DVKVTQSSRYLVKRTGEKVFLECVQDMDHENMFWYRQDPGLGLRLIYFSYDVKMKEKGDIPEGYSVSREKKERFSLILESASTNQTSMYLCASSLPGTSGSSNTGELFFGEGSRLTVL.

The V gene is TRBV19, the J gene TRBJ2-2; TRBD1 matches at 10 bases. This CDR3 spans 16 amino acids. Trimming took 4 bases from V and 5 from J; bases not matched to a gene: 7. Germline CDR1 is LNHDA and CDR2 is SQIVND (reference sequence). CDR3 sequence reads: CASSTLGQGVTGELFF. The CDR3 DNA reads as TGTGCCAGTAGTACCCTCGGACAGGGGGTGACCGGGGAGCTGTTTTTT. Looking up the rest from reference TRBV19 and TRBJ2-2 gives the full variable domain: DGGITQSPKYLFRKEGQNVTLSCEQNLNHDAMYWYRQDPGQGLRLIYYSQIVNDFQKGDIAEGYSVSREKKESFPLTVTSAQKNPTAFYLCASSTLGQGVTGELFFGEGSRLTVL.

This chain connects TRBV11-2 to TRBJ2-3, with a weak D call TRBD2 (6 bases). The CDR3 extends over 14 amino acids. V lost 4 bases and J 1 base, leaving 9 bases between the germline ends. CDR1 is SGHAT and CDR2 is FQNNGV in the germline V gene. The chain's CDR3 is CASSSGDGTDTQYF. The DNA of the CDR3 is TGTGCCAGCAGCTCGGGAGATGGCACAGATACGCAGTATTTT.

CDR3 region: CASSWSLAGYNEQFF. The CDR3 DNA follows: TGTGCCAGCAGCTGGAGCCTAGCGGGGTACAATGAGCAGTTCTTC. V usage is TRBV5-6 and J usage is TRBJ2-1; 9 nucleotides align to TRBD2. Germline CDR1 reads SGHDT; CDR2 reads YYEEEE. The length of the CDR3 is 15 residues. With 3 bases clipped from V and 4 bases from J, the junction kept 5 bases outside the gene matches.

The rearrangement links TRBV5-1 to TRBJ1-1, with D unresolved. Germline V gene sequence: CDR1 SGHRS, CDR2 YFSETQ. The ends were cut back, 0 bases at V and 7 bases at J, with 7 bases in the middle. The CDR3 covers 12 residues. CDR3 bases: TGCGCCAGCAGCTTGGCGGGATTTGAAGCTTTCTTT. Its translation is CASSLAGFEAFF.

This clone appeared many times. J is TRBJ2-2 and V is TRBV5-4; 7 bases line up with TRBD1. CDR1 SGHNT and CDR2 YYREEE come from the germline V gene (reference sequence). J gave up 3 bases and V 4 bases, and 6 bases lay outside the gene matches. The CDR3 spans 15 residues. The CDR3 DNA follows: TGTGCCAGCAGCAAGCCCGGGACAGACACCGGGGAGCTGTTTTTT. This sequence encodes CASSKPGTDTGELFF.

The DNA of the CDR3 is TGTGCCAGGCACGACAGGGGGAGTGACACTGAAGCTTTCTTT. Amino acids: CARHDRGSDTEAFF. The rearrangement joins TRBV6-5 to TRBJ1-1, with 9 positions matching TRBD1. The CDR3 sequence is 14 residues long. Germline trimming cut 9 bases from V and 3 bases from J; bases unmatched to any gene: 8. The germline CDR1 and CDR2 sequences are MNHEY and SVGAGI.

The chain couples TRBV7-2 to TRBJ1-3, with 7 bases matching TRBD1. The junction had 6 bases not matched to a gene; V was cut back by 0 bases and J by 4 bases. Germline V CDR1 and CDR2: SGHTA, FQGNSA. The CDR3 is 16 residues long. The CDR3 reads CASSLAIGGAGNTIYF. For the CDR3, the DNA is TGTGCCAGCAGCTTAGCGATAGGGGGCGCCGGAAACACCATATATTTT.

In this sample, this clone turned up once. This chain uses TRBV9 with TRBJ2-1; 15 nucleotides align to TRBD2. The CDR3 contains 15 residues. Unmatched junction bases numbered 5, after V lost 4 bases and J lost 9 bases. CDR1 is SGDLS, CDR2 YYNGEE, per germline. CDR3 sequence: CASSFGLAGGLEQFF. The CDR3 DNA reads as TGTGCCAGCAGCTTTGGACTAGCGGGGGGGCTTGAGCAGTTCTTC.

The chain combines TRBV27 with TRBJ2-7; a possible D gene is TRBD1 (5 bases). Trimming left V 7 bases short and J 0 bases short, with 7 bases between. This CDR3 has 12 amino acids. CDR1 MNHEY and CDR2 SMNVEV come from the germline V gene (reference sequence). The CDR3 DNA is TGTGCCAGCAAGGGGTTCTCCTACGAGCAGTACTTC. Its protein product is CASKGFSYEQYF.

This clone was seen just once. The V and J genes are TRBV28 and TRBJ2-3, with D possibly matching TRBD2 (5 bases). V lost 5 bases to trimming and J lost 3 bases, with 9 bases between them. Per the germline V gene, CDR1 is MDHEN and CDR2 is SYDVKM. This CDR3 spans 13 amino acids. This CDR3 reads CASSLTSTDTQYF. CDR3 sequence (DNA): TGTGCCAGCAGTCTAACTAGTACAGATACGCAGTATTTT.

The chain recombines TRBV6-2 or TRBV6-3 with TRBJ2-7; D not resolved. The CDR3 extends over 15 amino acids. Per the germline V gene, CDR1 is MNHEY and CDR2 is SVGEGT. The V gene lost 4 bases and the J gene lost 3 bases, with 16 bases spanning the gap. The CDR3 sequence is CASSLPQRRHYEQYF. The CDR3 region has the DNA TGTGCCAGCAGTTTACCCCAGCGAAGGCACTACGAGCAGTACTTC.

This clone was seen a few times. The chain is built from TRBV5-1 and TRBJ1-2, with a weak D call TRBD1 (6 bases). In germline, CDR1 is SGHRS, CDR2 YFSETQ. The CDR3 is 14 amino acids. V was shortened by 6 bases and J by 2 bases, with 14 bases between the two germline ends. The CDR3: CASTQGLANYGYTF. The CDR3 DNA is TGCGCCAGCACCCAGGGGCTAGCAAACTATGGCTACACCTTC.

The rearrangement joins TRBV11-2 to TRBJ2-7, with TRBD2 identical over 13 bases. Germline V CDR1 and CDR2: SGHAT, FQNNGV. This CDR3 has 14 residues. J was trimmed by 4 bases and V by 5 bases; bases with no gene match: 2. CDR3 in DNA: TGTGCCAGCAGCGCGGGACTAGCGGGGTACGAGCAGTACTTC. Amino acids: CASSAGLAGYEQYF.

The rearrangement uses TRBV11-2 and TRBJ2-5; D possibly corresponds to TRBD2 (6 bases). V dropped 0 bases and J dropped 5 bases, with 13 bases sitting between them. The CDR3 runs to 15 residues. The germline V gene has CDR1 SGHAT and CDR2 FQNNGV. The CDR3 sequence is CASSLDRREQETQYF. Written as DNA, the CDR3 is TGTGCCAGCAGCTTAGATCGGAGGGAACAGGAGACCCAGTACTTC.

The chain joins TRBV7-2 to TRBJ1-1; possible D gene TRBD1, 5 bases. Germline loops: CDR1 SGHTA, CDR2 FQGNSA. V shed 5 bases and J shed 1 base, with 8 bases lying between them. The CDR3 covers 13 residues. The CDR3 here is CASSPQGNTEAFF. The CDR3 DNA follows: TGTGCCAGCAGCCCCCAGGGGAACACTGAAGCTTTCTTT.